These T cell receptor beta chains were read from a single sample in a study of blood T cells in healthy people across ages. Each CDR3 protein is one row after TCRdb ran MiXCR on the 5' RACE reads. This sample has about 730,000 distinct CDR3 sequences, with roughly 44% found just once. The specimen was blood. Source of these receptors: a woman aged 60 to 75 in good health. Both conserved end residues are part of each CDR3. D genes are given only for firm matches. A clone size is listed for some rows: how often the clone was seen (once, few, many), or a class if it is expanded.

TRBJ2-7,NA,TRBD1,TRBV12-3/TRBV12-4,TGTGCCAGCAACCCGACAGGGAGCTCCTACGAGCAGTACTTC,CASNPTGSSYEQYF
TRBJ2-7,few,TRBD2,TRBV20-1,TGCAGTGCTAGGTGGGCTAGCGGAGCCTACAATGAGCAGTACTTC,CSARWASGAYNEQYF
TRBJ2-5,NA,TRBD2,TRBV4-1,TGCGCCAGCAGCCAAGAGTCTAGCGGGAGTTGGGAGACCCAGTACTTC,CASSQESSGSWETQYF
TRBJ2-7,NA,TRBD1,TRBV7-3,TGTGCCAGCAGCAAGGACAGGGGGGACTACGAGCAGTACTTC,CASSKDRGDYEQYF
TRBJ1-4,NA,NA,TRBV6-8,TGTGCCAGCAGTTACGGTGATCGGGGACACCCAACTAATGAAAAACTGTTTTTT,CASSYGDRGHPTNEKLFF
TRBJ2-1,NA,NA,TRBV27,TGTGCCAGCAGTTTACGGACAACCAGCTCCTACAATGAGCAGTTCTTC,CASSLRTTSSYNEQFF
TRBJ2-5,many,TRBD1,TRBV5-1,TGCGCCAGCAGCGGCAGGGGGCTACCTCAAGAGACCCAGTACTTC,CASSGRGLPQETQYF
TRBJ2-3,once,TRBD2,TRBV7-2,TGTGCCAGCAGCTTAGAACCAGCGGGAGGGCCCGGAGATACGCAGTATTTT,CASSLEPAGGPGDTQYF
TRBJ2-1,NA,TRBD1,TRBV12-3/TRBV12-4,TGTGCCAGTAGCTCCTGGCCGGGACAGGGGGCGAATGAGCAGTTCTTC,CASSSWPGQGANEQFF
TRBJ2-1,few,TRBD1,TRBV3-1,TGTGCCAGCAGTCGACAGGGGGCTGAGCAGTTCTTC,CASSRQGAEQFF
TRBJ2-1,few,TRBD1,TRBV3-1,TGTGCCAGCAGCCAAGGTTACCCCGAGGGCAGGGGGCGCAGGGAGCAGTTCTTC,CASSQGYPEGRGRREQFF
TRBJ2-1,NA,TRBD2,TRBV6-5,TGTGCCAGCAGTTATCGCGGGAGTATATATGAGCAGTTCTTC,CASSYRGSIYEQFF
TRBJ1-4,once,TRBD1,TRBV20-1,TGCAGTGCAACCCCGGGACAGTTTAATGAAAAACTGTTTTTT,CSATPGQFNEKLFF
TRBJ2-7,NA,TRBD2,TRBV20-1,TGCAGTGCCCCCCCGCCCACGGCTAGCGGGATCTCCTACGAGCAGTACTTC,CSAPPPTASGISYEQYF
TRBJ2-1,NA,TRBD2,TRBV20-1,TGCAGTGCTAGAGATTGGGGCGGGAGAAGGAATGAGCAGTTCTTC,CSARDWGGRRNEQFF
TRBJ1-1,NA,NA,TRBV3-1,TGTGCCAGCAGCCAGTGGGACCGATACACTGAAGCTTTCTTT,CASSQWDRYTEAFF
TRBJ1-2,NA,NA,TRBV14,TGTGCCAGCAGCCAAGAGTTGTCGGGGGCCGGTGTCGGCTATGGCTACACCTTC,CASSQELSGAGVGYGYTF
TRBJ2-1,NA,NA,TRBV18,TGTGCCAGCCTTGGGGACAATGAGCAGTTCTTC,CASLGDNEQFF
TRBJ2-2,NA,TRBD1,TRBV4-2,TGTGCCAACAGCCAAGATCGCCAGGGGGTCAACACCGGGGAGCTGTTTTTT,CANSQDRQGVNTGELFF
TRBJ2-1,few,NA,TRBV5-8,TGTGCCAGCAGCTTGGAGCTGCTTGAGCAGTTCTTC,CASSLELLEQFF
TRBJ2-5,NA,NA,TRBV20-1,TGCAGTGCCCCCCCAGCTCGGGGAGAGACCCAGTACTTC,CSAPPARGETQYF
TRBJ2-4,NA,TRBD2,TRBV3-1,TGTGCCAGCGGCCAACTCACTAGCGGGAGGAGAGAAAACATTCAGTACTTC,CASGQLTSGRRENIQYF
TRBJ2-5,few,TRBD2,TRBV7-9,TGTGCCATCATGGACTGTTCCCGGGGGGAGCAGTACTTC,CAIMDCSRGEQYF
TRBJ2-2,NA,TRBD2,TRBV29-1,TGCAGCGTTGAAGATCTTCGTAGCGGGAGCCCCGGGGAGCTGTTTTTT,CSVEDLRSGSPGELFF